Below are 19 T cell receptor beta chains sequenced from a single sample in a study of T cells in Graves' hyperthyroidism and ophthalmopathy (dated by TCRdb to the late 2010s). Libraries were made using multiplex PCR. The listed sequencing device is Illumina HiSeq 2000. The TCR beta CDR3 regions were amplified from the RNA transcripts. The TCR CDR3 was subjected to a first round of RT-PCR using the HTBI primer set and the Qiagen OneStep RT-PCR kit. TCRdb reworked the public reads: Q25 trimming with fastp, MiXCR clone assembly, productive beta chains retained. Rows with one shared CDR3 protein collapse into an entry with the most common genes and DNA. The sample table holds roughly 350,000 distinct CDR3 sequences, of which approximately 15% were seen once. Jointly, the top ten make up 34% of the sample. Sequencing input: blood. These receptors all stem from a woman aged 40-49 years with Graves' ophthalmopathy.

V gene TRBV7-6 combines with J gene TRBJ2-3, with D perhaps TRBD1 (6 bases). Germline CDR1 reads SGHVS; CDR2 reads FNYEAQ. This CDR3 has 14 amino acids. Trimming took off 6 bases at V and 2 bases at J, with 12 bases between the two ends. The CDR3 bases are TGTGCCAGCAGACCGGACAGTATCACAGATACGCAGTATTTT. It specifies CASRPDSITDTQYF.

In regard to this clonotype: A single base separates this from a much larger clone, so it may be a read error. The genes are TRBV7-9 and TRBJ1-1, with D unclear. Germline assignment: CDR1 SEHNR and CDR2 FQNEAQ (reference sequence). This CDR3 has 13 amino acids. V was clipped by 5 bases and J by 1 base, with 8 bases between them. The CDR3 coding sequence is TGTGCCAGCAGCCGCCAGCGGAACACTGAAGCTTTCTTT. It encodes CASSRQRNTEAFF.

This clonotype has a count of ten or more. V and J are TRBV5-6 and TRBJ2-5; D gene uncertain. CDR1 is SGHDT, CDR2 YYEEEE, per germline. The CDR3 runs to 13 residues. With 4 bases removed from V and 5 bases from J, the gap between germline ends came to 12 bases. The CDR3, as DNA: TGTGCCAGCAGCGACCCCAACGTGGAGACCCAGTACTTC. Amino acids: CASSDPNVETQYF.

This clonotype was recorded many times. V is TRBV3-1 and J is TRBJ2-7; no reliable D call. The CDR3 consists of 13 residues. V was shortened by 8 bases and J by 2 bases, with 13 bases between the two germline ends. Germline V gene data show CDR1 as LGHDT and CDR2 as YNNKEL (reference sequence). The CDR3 sequence: CASGPAPAYEQYF. In DNA, the CDR3 is TGTGCCAGCGGGCCGGCACCAGCCTACGAGCAGTACTTC.

This clonotype was counted many times. This sequence joins TRBV27 and TRBJ2-1; D may be TRBD1 (5 bases). Looked up from germline, CDR1 is MNHEY and CDR2 is SMNVEV (reference sequence). The V and J ends lost 3 bases and 5 bases respectively, with 11 bases between them. The CDR3 totals 14 residues. CDR3 amino acids: CASSFQGGDNEQFF. CDR3 DNA: TGTGCCAGCAGTTTCCAGGGCGGCGACAATGAGCAGTTCTTC.

This clonotype was seen a handful of times. The V gene is TRBV13, the J gene TRBJ1-1, with D unresolved. This CDR3 comprises 14 residues. The V gene lost 5 bases and the J gene lost 5 bases, with 15 bases spanning the gap. Germline CDR1 is PRHDT and CDR2 is FYEKMQ (reference sequence). In nucleotides, the CDR3 is TGTGCCAGCAGCCCCGAGGGAGGGTGGACTGAAGCTTTCTTT. This codes for CASSPEGGWTEAFF.

The sample holds many counts of this clonotype. The chain is built from TRBV7-6 and TRBJ2-7, with D perhaps TRBD1 (6 bases). CDR3 length: 15 amino acids. Germline V lookup: CDR1 SGHVS, CDR2 FNYEAQ. Between the trimmed V and J ends, which lost 5 bases and 0 bases, there was a span of 14 bases. Written as DNA, the CDR3 is TGTGCCAGCAGCGCCTCGGGACAACTCTCCTACGAGCAGTACTTC. This translates into CASSASGQLSYEQYF.

This clonotype came up many times. This chain joins TRBV15 and TRBJ1-5; D ambiguous. The CDR3 spans 14 residues. The germline CDR1 and CDR2 sequences are LNHNV and YYDKDF (reference sequence). V dropped 2 bases and J dropped 3 bases, with 8 bases sitting between them. The CDR3 region is CATSRSLFNQPQHF. The CDR3 DNA is TGTGCCACCAGCAGATCTTTATTCAATCAGCCCCAGCATTTT.

Many counts were recorded for this clonotype. The chain is built from TRBV19 and TRBJ2-1; D is possibly TRBD2 (6 bases). CDR1 is LNHDA, CDR2 SQIVND, per germline (reference sequence). CDR3 length: 14 residues. V was shortened by 7 bases and J by 4 bases, with 14 bases between the two germline ends. The CDR3: CASMGGNSYNEQFF. The DNA of the CDR3 is TGTGCCAGTATGGGCGGGAATAGTTACAATGAGCAGTTCTTC.

Note on this clonotype: A read error is possible here, since a much larger clone lies one base away. The chain combines TRBV2 with TRBJ2-7; D gene uncertain. Germline V CDR1 and CDR2: SNHLY, FYNNEI. This CDR3 is 12 amino acids long. The CDR3 loop is CASREVAYEQYF. The CDR3 coding sequence is TGTGCCAGCAGGGAAGTAGCTTACGAGCAGTACTTC.

This clonotype was detected ten times or more. This chain links TRBV20-1 with TRBJ2-5, with 9 positions matching TRBD2. The V gene's germline CDR1 is DFQATT and CDR2 SNEGSKA (reference sequence). The CDR3 has 17 residues. Trimming removed 3 bases from V and 5 bases from J; junction bases left unmatched: 16. The CDR3 reads CSASTGGRAKVRETQYF. In DNA form, the CDR3 reads TGCAGTGCTAGTACTGGCGGGAGGGCCAAGGTTCGTGAGACCCAGTACTTC.

This clonotype has only a few counts. J is TRBJ2-1 and V is TRBV9, with 9 bases fitting TRBD2. J lost 6 bases, V lost 0 bases, and 7 bases had no gene match. Germline V gene lookup returns CDR1 SGDLS and CDR2 YYNGEE. The CDR3 is 16 amino acids. Here the CDR3 DNA reads TGTGCCAGCAGCGTAGGGGCGGGGGGGCCTTCCAATGAGCAGTTCTTC. This codes for CASSVGAGGPSNEQFF.

The chain employs TRBV2 and TRBJ1-5; 9 bases fit TRBD1. V lost 6 bases to trimming and J lost 5 bases; unmatched junction nucleotides: 17. Germline V gene sequence: CDR1 SNHLY, CDR2 FYNNEI. The CDR3 totals 18 residues. The chain's CDR3 is CASRDTKTRTGVYQPQHF. The CDR3 DNA follows: TGTGCCAGCAGGGATACGAAAACGCGGACAGGGGTATATCAGCCCCAGCATTTT.

This clonotype was observed at least ten times. The V gene is TRBV28, the J gene TRBJ1-5; maybe TRBD1 (5 bases). The CDR3 covers 18 residues. Germline V gene sequence: CDR1 MDHEN, CDR2 SYDVKM. The ends were cut back, 1 base at V and 2 bases at J, with 18 bases in the middle. CDR3 protein: CASSLFRAKNWGNQPQHF. The CDR3 nucleotides are TGTGCCAGCAGTTTATTCAGGGCAAAAAATTGGGGCAATCAGCCCCAGCATTTT.

This clonotype has a handful of counts. J is TRBJ1-4 and V is TRBV6-1; the match to TRBD1 covers 11 bases. The CDR3 extends over 17 amino acids. Germline V gives CDR1 MNHNS, CDR2 SASEGT. Trimming removed 10 bases from V and 7 bases from J; junction bases left unmatched: 17. The CDR3 coding sequence is TGTGCCAACACGACTTGGAGGGGGACAGGGGGGAGTGAAAAACTGTTTTTT. The encoded protein is CANTTWRGTGGSEKLFF.

This clonotype was detected a few times. The rearrangement uses TRBV24-1 and TRBJ1-5, with unresolved D. Germline V lookup: CDR1 KGHDR, CDR2 SFDVKD. The CDR3 covers 15 residues. Trimming took 4 bases from V and 2 from J, leaving 11 bases between them. This CDR3 reads CATSDTDEGNQPQHF. In nucleotides, the CDR3 is TGTGCCACCAGTGACACCGACGAGGGCAATCAGCCCCAGCATTTT.

A word on this clonotype: A much larger clonotype is one base distant, so this may be a read error. This sequence joins TRBV28 and TRBJ1-2; no firm D call. The V gene's germline CDR1 is MDHEN and CDR2 SYDVKM. The ends were cut back, 6 bases at V and 4 bases at J, with 15 bases in the middle. The CDR3 runs to 14 residues. CDR3 in amino acids: CASRRETTFYGYTF. CDR3 in DNA: TGTGCCAGCAGAAGGGAGACAACTTTCTATGGCTACACCTTC.

This clonotype was counted between two and nine times. The chain has TRBV5-1 and TRBJ1-3; D is uncertain. Germline V CDR1 and CDR2: SGHRS, YFSETQ. The CDR3 loop spans 16 amino acids. The germline V and J ends were trimmed by 0 bases and 0 bases, with 10 bases remaining between them. DNA of the CDR3: TGCGCCAGCAGCTTGGGATCCCCTAGCTCTGGAAACACCATATATTTT. Its translation: CASSLGSPSSGNTIYF.

This clonotype came up many times. This chain links TRBV29-1 with TRBJ2-3; D gene unclear. The germline V gene encodes CDR1 SQVTM and CDR2 ANQGSEA. Trimming pared 5 bases from V and 0 bases from J, leaving 12 bases between. The CDR3 runs to 14 residues. The CDR3 DNA follows: TGCAGCGTTAGAATCCTACTTAGCACAGATACGCAGTATTTT. Protein: CSVRILLSTDTQYF.